This T cell receptor beta chain came from a study of CD8 T cells in Susac syndrome. This clonotype was seen a single time. Trimming took off 0 bases at V and 6 bases at J, with 20 bases between the two ends. CDR1 LGHDT and CDR2 YNNKEL come from the germline V gene (reference sequence). The length of the CDR3 is 17 residues. TEMRA cells were FACS-enriched, while CD8+ and CD4+ T cells were negatively isolated. Random hexamers were used to reverse transcribe the RNA input (about 0.45 to 1 ug). TCRdb re-derived calls from the immunoSEQ multiplex PCR reads in MiXCR, one entry per CDR3 protein. The sample has about 130,000 distinct CDR3 sequences, 90% to 95% seen once.

The receptor comes from a human donor in good health. Source material: CD4+ T cells from PBMCs. J is TRBJ1-1 and V is TRBV3-1; no reliable D call. The CDR3 sequence: CASSQDGRQSRMSEAFF. The CDR3 region has the DNA TGTGCCAGCAGCCAAGATGGGCGCCAGTCGAGAATGTCTGAAGCTTTCTTT.